Below, 7 T cell receptor beta chains from the same sample are listed, as sequenced in a study of identifying expanded T cells in peripheral blood. The method was immunoSEQ multiplex PCR; TCRdb's version includes in-frame clones alone and lacks a portion of them. This sample has 75,000 to 90,000 clones, with over 85% found just once. Sample: blood. The receptors originated from a person aged 18 to 75 in good health.

The chain combines TRBV18 with TRBJ1-2, with 7 nucleotides matching TRBD1. Germline lookup yields CDR1 KGHSH and CDR2 LQKENI. The CDR3 length is 15 residues. The J segment lost 6 bases and the V segment lost 4 bases, leaving 11 bases of the junction unmatched. This CDR3 is CASSLQTGTVHGYTF. The CDR3 nucleotides read TGTGCCAGCTCACTTCAGACAGGGACGGTACATGGCTACACCTTC.

The chain carries TRBV4-1 and TRBJ2-7; a weak D match, TRBD2 (6 bases). Germline CDR1 MGHRA, CDR2 YSYEKL. Trimming shortened V by 2 bases and J by 0 bases, and 14 bases separated the two germline ends. The CDR3 contains 16 residues. CDR3 DNA: TGCGCCAGCAGCCAACCGAGGGCGGGGAGCTCCTACGAGCAGTACTTC. It is translated as CASSQPRAGSSYEQYF.

The chain joins TRBV7-8 to TRBJ1-1; D is perhaps TRBD1 (5 bases). Trimming cost V 3 bases and J 7 bases, with 12 bases left between them. CDR3 length: 13 amino acids. Looked up from germline, CDR1 is SGHVS and CDR2 is FQNEAQ. CDR3 amino acids: CASSLQRQSEAFF. The DNA of the CDR3 is TGTGCCAGCAGCTTGCAGAGACAGAGTGAAGCTTTCTTT. Looking up the rest from reference TRBV7-8 and TRBJ1-1 gives the full variable domain: GAGVSQSPRYKVAKRGQDVALRCDPISGHVSLFWYQQALGQGPEFLTYFQNEAQLDKSGLPSDRFFAERPEGSVSTLKIQRTQQEDSAVYLCASSLQRQSEAFFGQGTRLTVV.

The chain combines TRBV19 with TRBJ1-2; D is perhaps TRBD1 (5 bases). This CDR3 spans 18 amino acids. Germline assignment: CDR1 LNHDA and CDR2 SQIVND (reference sequence). V was clipped by 4 bases and J by 0 bases, with 21 bases between them. The CDR3 sequence: CASSTYRDVWDANYGYTF. The DNA of the CDR3 is TGTGCCAGTAGTACTTACCGGGACGTCTGGGATGCTAACTATGGCTACACCTTC. Full variable domain (outside the CDR3, taken from reference TRBV19 and TRBJ1-2): DGGITQSPKYLFRKEGQNVTLSCEQNLNHDAMYWYRQDPGQGLRLIYYSQIVNDFQKGDIAEGYSVSREKKESFPLTVTSAQKNPTAFYLCASSTYRDVWDANYGYTFGSGTRLTVV.

V usage is TRBV11-3 and J usage is TRBJ2-7, with D possibly being TRBD1 (5 bases). The CDR3 is made up of 14 amino acids. Deletions cut 1 base from V and 5 bases from J, with 12 bases between. Germline V CDR1 and CDR2: SGHNT, YENEEA. CDR3 in amino acids: CASSLGSQGNEQYF. The CDR3 coding sequence is TGTGCCAGCAGCTTAGGTTCCCAGGGCAACGAGCAGTACTTC.

The CDR3 DNA follows: TGTGCCAGCAGCGGAACCGACAGGGGACAAGAGACCCAGTACTTC. Translated, it gives CASSGTDRGQETQYF. J is TRBJ2-5 and V is TRBV7-9; 8 bases align to TRBD1. This CDR3 has 15 amino acids. The trim removed 5 bases at V and 2 bases at J, leaving 7 bases unmatched. The germline V gene has CDR1 SEHNR and CDR2 FQNEAQ (reference sequence).

The V and J genes are TRBV4-3 and TRBJ2-1; D perhaps matches TRBD1 (5 bases). The V end was cut by 4 bases, the J end by 6 bases, with 13 bases between. Germline CDR1 LGHNA, CDR2 YSLEER. This CDR3 spans 14 amino acids. The CDR3 coding sequence is TGCGCCAGCAGCCTGGACACTCATCCCAATGAGCAGTTCTTC. As protein: CASSLDTHPNEQFF.